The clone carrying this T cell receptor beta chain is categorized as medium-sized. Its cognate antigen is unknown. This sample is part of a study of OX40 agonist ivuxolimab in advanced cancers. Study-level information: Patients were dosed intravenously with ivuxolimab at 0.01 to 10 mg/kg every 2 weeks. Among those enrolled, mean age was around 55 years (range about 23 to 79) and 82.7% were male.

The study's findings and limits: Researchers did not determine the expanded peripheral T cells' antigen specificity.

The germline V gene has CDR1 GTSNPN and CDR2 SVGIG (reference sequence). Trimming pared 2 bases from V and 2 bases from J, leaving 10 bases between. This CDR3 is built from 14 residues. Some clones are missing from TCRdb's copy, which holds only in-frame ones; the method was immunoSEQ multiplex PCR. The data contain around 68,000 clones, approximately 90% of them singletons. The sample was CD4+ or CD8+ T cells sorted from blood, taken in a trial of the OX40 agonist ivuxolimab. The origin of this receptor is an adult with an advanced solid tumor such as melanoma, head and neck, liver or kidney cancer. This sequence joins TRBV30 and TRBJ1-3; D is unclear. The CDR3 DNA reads TGTGCCTGGAGTAAGGGTCTGCCTGGAAACACCATATATTTT. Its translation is CAWSKGLPGNTIYF.